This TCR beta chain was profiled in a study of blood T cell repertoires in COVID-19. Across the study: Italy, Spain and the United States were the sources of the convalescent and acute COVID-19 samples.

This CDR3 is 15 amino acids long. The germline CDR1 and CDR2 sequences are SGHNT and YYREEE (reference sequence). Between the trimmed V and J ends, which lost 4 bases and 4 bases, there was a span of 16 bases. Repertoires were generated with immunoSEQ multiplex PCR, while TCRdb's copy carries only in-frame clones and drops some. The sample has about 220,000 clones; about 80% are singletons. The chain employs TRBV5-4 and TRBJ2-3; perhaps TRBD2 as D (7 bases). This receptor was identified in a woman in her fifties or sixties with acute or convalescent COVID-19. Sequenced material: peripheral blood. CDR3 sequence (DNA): TGTGCCAGCAGCCATGCCCGCGGGGGCGCAGATACGCAGTATTTT. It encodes CASSHARGGADTQYF.